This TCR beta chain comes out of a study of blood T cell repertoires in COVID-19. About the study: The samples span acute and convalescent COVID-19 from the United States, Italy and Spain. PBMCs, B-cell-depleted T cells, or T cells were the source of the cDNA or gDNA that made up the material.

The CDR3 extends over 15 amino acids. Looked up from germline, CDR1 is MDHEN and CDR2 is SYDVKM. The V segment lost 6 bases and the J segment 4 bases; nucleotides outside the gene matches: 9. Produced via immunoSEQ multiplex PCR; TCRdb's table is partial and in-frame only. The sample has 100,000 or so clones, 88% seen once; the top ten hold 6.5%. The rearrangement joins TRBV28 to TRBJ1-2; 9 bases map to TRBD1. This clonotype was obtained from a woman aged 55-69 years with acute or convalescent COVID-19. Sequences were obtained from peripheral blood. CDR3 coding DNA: TGTGCCAGCAGATCCCAAACAGGGGGCGTCTATGGCTACACCTTC. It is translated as CASRSQTGGVYGYTF.